This TCR beta chain was profiled in a study of T cell responses to AZD1222 COVID-19 vaccine. Study-level background: Second-dose groups at about 4 or about 12 weeks were pooled.

About this clone: Antigen unknown.

Overall study findings and caveats: Breadth and depth of Spike-specific TCRs rose after two AZD1222 doses. In all cases, repertoires were sampled only after the peak T cell response. At baseline, just six AZD1222 recipients tested seropositive.

This CDR3 is built from 13 residues. V gave up 0 bases and J gave up 3 bases, with 5 bases separating them. The germline gives CDR1 MNHEY, CDR2 SVGAGI. Sequencing used immunoSEQ multiplex PCR; TCRdb keeps in-frame clones, though not all of them. The sample carries tens of thousands of clones, around 86% recorded once. The sequence derives from an adult in good health. Specimen: peripheral blood, collected on day 0 of AZD1222 vaccination. The chain joins TRBV6-5 to TRBJ1-2; D not certain. The CDR3 protein is CASSYSSDYGYTF. CDR3 sequence (DNA): TGTGCCAGCAGTTACTCGTCGGACTATGGCTACACCTTC.